Listed below are T cell receptor beta chains from one sample, sequenced in a study of control samples from healthy donors and cancer patients. Assay: immunoSEQ multiplex PCR; the TCRdb copy retains only in-frame clones and omits some. Among 150,000 to 200,000 clones listed, about 94% were seen once. Sequencing used PBMCs. Receptors originate from a man aged 55 to 70 with colorectal cancer. The CDR3 runs from the conserved cysteine through the conserved F or W. A D gene is named only where the DNA matches it firmly. The size of a clone is reported for some rows only, either as once, few or many, or as a class for expanded clones.

size,J,length,D,V,DNA,CDR3
.,TRBJ2-7,12,.,TRBV10-2,TGCGCCAGCACCGGAGGGCACGGCGAGCAGTACTTC,CASTGGHGEQYF
.,TRBJ1-2,15,.,TRBV6-6,TGTGCCAGCAGTTCCCCCGGTACCCGGGTGGGTGGCTACACCTTC,CASSSPGTRVGGYTF
.,TRBJ2-7,15,TRBD2,TRBV3-1/TRBV3-2,TGTGCCAGCAGCCAGGGACTAGCGGGGCCCTACGAGCAGTACTTC,CASSQGLAGPYEQYF
once,TRBJ1-1,12,.,TRBV10-3,TGTGCCATCAGGGCGCTGAACACTGAAGCTTTCTTT,CAIRALNTEAFF
once,TRBJ1-5,16,TRBD1,TRBV5-4,TGTGCCAGCAGCTTCGAACAGGGGCTTAGCAATCAGCCCCAGCATTTT,CASSFEQGLSNQPQHF
.,TRBJ2-7,18,TRBD1,TRBV27,TGTGCCAGCAGTCCCCAGGGGGACCCCCGGGACAGGGACTACGAGCAGTACTTC,CASSPQGDPRDRDYEQYF
.,TRBJ2-3,15,.,TRBV5-1,TGCGCCAGCAGTGCGTCCACCCTTAGCACAGATACGCAGTATTTT,CASSASTLSTDTQYF
once,TRBJ1-1,16,.,TRBV3-1/TRBV3-2,TGTGCCAGCAGCCAGAATCCCAGGCGGGGGCGGGCTGAAGCTTTCTTT,CASSQNPRRGRAEAFF
.,TRBJ1-1,13,.,TRBV7-9,TGTGCCAGCAGCTTAGTAAGGAGACCTGAAGCTTTCTTT,CASSLVRRPEAFF
.,TRBJ2-3,18,TRBD2,TRBV4-1,TGCGCCAGCAGCTCGCCTGGCCAGCGGGGGGGACGCACAGATACGCAGTATTTT,CASSSPGQRGGRTDTQYF
.,TRBJ1-2,13,.,TRBV28,TGTGCCAGCAGCCTAGCTGGTAACTATGGCTACACCTTC,CASSLAGNYGYTF
.,TRBJ1-6,14,.,TRBV6-5,TGTGCCAGCAGACAAGGACAAGAAAATTCACCCCTCCACTTT,CASRQGQENSPLHF
.,TRBJ2-7,14,TRBD2,TRBV5-1,TGCGCCAGCAGCCTAGCGGGGGCGCACGACGAGCAGTACTTC,CASSLAGAHDEQYF
.,TRBJ2-1,15,TRBD2,TRBV25-1,TGTGCCAGCAGTGAAGGTAGCGGGGTTCTCAATGAGCAGTTCTTC,CASSEGSGVLNEQFF
.,TRBJ2-3,13,.,TRBV5-8,TGTGCCAGCAGCTCGGGGGTGGGAGATACGCAGTATTTT,CASSSGVGDTQYF
.,TRBJ2-1,14,.,TRBV7-7,TGTGCCAGCAGCCCCCTCCGGCGGGACAATGAGCAGTTCTTC,CASSPLRRDNEQFF
.,TRBJ2-1,13,.,TRBV24-1,TGTGCCACCAGTGATTCCTTTAGCTATGAGCAGTTCTTC,CATSDSFSYEQFF
.,TRBJ2-2,15,TRBD1,TRBV27,TGTGCCAGCGGACGCGGGACAGGGTCCACCGGGGAGCTGTTTTTT,CASGRGTGSTGELFF
.,TRBJ1-1,13,.,TRBV24-1,TGTGCCACCAGTGACTCTACCTTTTCTGAAGCTTTCTTT,CATSDSTFSEAFF
.,TRBJ2-7,14,.,TRBV6-5,TGTGCCAGCAGTTATCGGACGCACTCCTACGAGCAGTACTTC,CASSYRTHSYEQYF
.,TRBJ2-7,12,.,TRBV7-8,TGTGCCAGCAGCTTAGCACGCTACGAGCAGTACTTC,CASSLARYEQYF
.,TRBJ2-7,16,.,TRBV4-1,TGCGCCAGCAGCCCCCCCCGGTTGGATGCCCCCTACGAGCAGTACTTC,CASSPPRLDAPYEQYF
.,TRBJ1-2,15,.,TRBV18,TGTGCCAGCTCACCGGGGACGGCTCCTAACTATGGCTACACCTTC,CASSPGTAPNYGYTF
.,TRBJ1-2,15,.,TRBV19,TGTGCCAGTAGTATCGTCACAGGGACTAACTATGGCTACACCTTC,CASSIVTGTNYGYTF
.,TRBJ1-2,14,TRBD1,TRBV6-1,TGTGCCAGCAGTGAAAGATACAGGGGAAGAGGCTACACCTTC,CASSERYRGRGYTF
once,TRBJ2-2,16,TRBD1,TRBV5-1,TGCGCCAGCAGCCACGGACAGGGGGCAAGCACCGGGGAGCTGTTTTTT,CASSHGQGASTGELFF
.,TRBJ2-5,15,.,TRBV27,TGTGCCAGCAGTCTCTCATTAGGGGCTCAAGAGACCCAGTACTTC,CASSLSLGAQETQYF
.,TRBJ1-5,15,TRBD1,TRBV5-1,TGCGCCAGCAGCCCGACAGGGAGGATAAATCAGCCCCAGCATTTT,CASSPTGRINQPQHF
.,TRBJ2-5,14,TRBD2,TRBV6-2/TRBV6-3,TGTGCCAGCAGCTCTAGCGGGGGCGGAGAGACCCAGTACTTC,CASSSSGGGETQYF
.,TRBJ2-1,22,TRBD2,TRBV19,TGTGCCAGTAGTATAGATCCCCTTAGACTAGCGGGGGGGAGTCAATTTTACAATGAGCAGTTCTTC,CASSIDPLRLAGGSQFYNEQFF
.,TRBJ1-2,15,TRBD1,TRBV6-6,TGTGCCAGCACCCAGGACAGGGTATATGGGTATGGCTACACCTTC,CASTQDRVYGYGYTF
.,TRBJ1-1,15,.,TRBV7-2,TGTGCCAGCAGCTTACTGGACGGACCGAACACTGAAGCTTTCTTT,CASSLLDGPNTEAFF
.,TRBJ2-1,17,TRBD2,TRBV3-1/TRBV3-2,TGTGCCAGCAGCCAAACATATTTAGCGGGGGCCCACAATGAGCAGTTCTTC,CASSQTYLAGAHNEQFF
.,TRBJ2-7,15,TRBD1,TRBV4-1,TGCGCCAGCAGCCAGCTGACAGGGCCCTCCTACGAGCAGTACTTC,CASSQLTGPSYEQYF
.,TRBJ1-5,13,TRBD1,TRBV2,TGTGCCAGCAGGGGGACAGGTAATCAGCCCCAGCATTTT,CASRGTGNQPQHF
.,TRBJ2-7,14,TRBD1,TRBV15,TGTGCCACCGGCACAGGACAGGGTATCGACGAGCAGTACTTC,CATGTGQGIDEQYF
once,TRBJ2-3,16,TRBD2,TRBV18,TGTGCCAGCTCACCAAGACTAGCGGGGGGCCCAGATACGCAGTATTTT,CASSPRLAGGPDTQYF
once,TRBJ2-2,13,.,TRBV7-2,TGTGCCAGCAGCCCCAGGAACACCGGGGAGCTGTTTTTT,CASSPRNTGELFF
once,TRBJ1-2,14,TRBD1,TRBV6-6,TGTGCCAGCAGCCGAGGGGGCACGGTCTATGGCTACACCTTC,CASSRGGTVYGYTF
once,TRBJ2-2,14,.,TRBV9,TGTGCCAGCAGCGACCCATCGAACACCGGGGAGCTGTTTTTT,CASSDPSNTGELFF
.,TRBJ2-7,15,.,TRBV19,TGTGCCAGTAGTATCGGGGCAGGCGAGTACGGCGAGCAGTACTTC,CASSIGAGEYGEQYF
.,TRBJ1-2,13,.,TRBV18,TGTGCCAGCTCACCACAGGGGGACTATGGCTACACCTTC,CASSPQGDYGYTF
.,TRBJ2-1,15,TRBD1,TRBV30,TGTGCCTGGAGTGGCGGCAGGGGGCTGTACAATGAGCAGTTCTTC,CAWSGGRGLYNEQFF
.,TRBJ2-7,14,TRBD1,TRBV7-2,TGTGCCAGCAGTCGGACAGGCAACTCCTACGAGCAGTACTTC,CASSRTGNSYEQYF
.,TRBJ1-1,14,.,TRBV30,TGTGCCTGGAAGTCAAAGGCCGGGAACACTGAAGCTTTCTTT,CAWKSKAGNTEAFF
.,TRBJ2-6,18,.,TRBV19,TGTGCCAGTAGTATTGGGGCACACCAAGCCTCTGGGGCCAACGTCCTGACTTTC,CASSIGAHQASGANVLTF
.,TRBJ2-4,15,.,TRBV5-1,TGCGCCAGCAGCGCGGGTAGGGTGGCGGCGAACATTCAGTACTTC,CASSAGRVAANIQYF
.,TRBJ1-2,15,TRBD1,TRBV9,TGTGCCAGCAGCGCCCTCGGGACAGGAGGCAGTGGCTACACCTTC,CASSALGTGGSGYTF
.,TRBJ2-3,14,.,TRBV27,TGTGCCAGCAGTAGGGACGGCTCACGGGTTACGCAGTATTTT,CASSRDGSRVTQYF
.,TRBJ2-5,12,.,TRBV30,TGTGCCTGGAGTCCTAGCCTGGAGACCCAGTACTTC,CAWSPSLETQYF
.,TRBJ1-2,12,.,TRBV3-1/TRBV3-2,TGTGCCAGCAGTCAGATTAATTATGGCTACACCTTC,CASSQINYGYTF
.,TRBJ1-1,15,.,TRBV9,TGTGCCAGCAGCGTATTCGAACACGCGAACACTGAAGCTTTCTTT,CASSVFEHANTEAFF
.,TRBJ2-1,15,TRBD2,TRBV6-4,TGTGCCAGCAGTGTCATGAGCGGGGGGGCGTATGAGCAGTTCTTC,CASSVMSGGAYEQFF
.,TRBJ1-1,14,.,TRBV7-9,TGTGCCAGCAGCCAGGAGGGAGTGGGAACTGAAGCTTTCTTT,CASSQEGVGTEAFF
.,TRBJ2-1,17,TRBD1,TRBV19,TGTGCCAGTAGTATAATGACCTCCGGGACAGGTAAAAATGAGCAGTTCTTC,CASSIMTSGTGKNEQFF
.,TRBJ2-3,13,.,TRBV24-1,TGTGCCACCAGTCAACCAGGAGGGGATACGCAGTATTTT,CATSQPGGDTQYF
once,TRBJ2-3,15,TRBD1,TRBV9,TGTGCCAGCAGCGAGGGACAGGTATTGCCAGATACGCAGTATTTT,CASSEGQVLPDTQYF
.,TRBJ1-3,15,TRBD1,TRBV9,TGTGCCAGCAGCTATCAGGGGGCGCGGGGAAACACCATATATTTT,CASSYQGARGNTIYF
.,TRBJ2-5,16,TRBD1,TRBV7-7,TGTGCCAGCAGCCCCCTTCCGGGACAGGGACGGGAGACCCAGTACTTC,CASSPLPGQGRETQYF
.,TRBJ1-2,14,.,TRBV5-6,TGTGCCAGCAGCTCCCAGACGGCTAACTATGGCTACACCTTC,CASSSQTANYGYTF